The 3 T cell receptor beta chains below come from one sample, sequenced in a study of identical twins. TCRdb re-called the 5' RACE reads through MiXCR, storing one row per CDR3 protein. Among hundreds of thousands of distinct CDR3 sequences listed, 8% to 9% were seen once. These data were likewise used in another study, on yellow fever vaccine responses in identical twins.

Source material: memory (CD45RO+) T cells sorted from blood. These receptors were collected from a woman between 18 and 29 years old in good health.

This chain links TRBV5-1 with TRBJ1-2; D gene unclear. The germline gives CDR1 SGHRS, CDR2 YFSETQ. Trimming took off 0 bases at V and 6 bases at J, with 6 bases between the two ends. The CDR3 extends over 12 amino acids. This CDR3 is CASSLESDGYTF. CDR3 nucleotide sequence: TGCGCCAGCAGCTTGGAATCCGATGGCTACACCTTC.

This clonotype has at least ten counts. This chain joins TRBV9 and TRBJ2-3; D is perhaps TRBD1 (5 bases). The length of the CDR3 is 14 residues. CDR1 is SGDLS and CDR2 is YYNGEE in the germline V gene. Trimming removed 0 bases at V and 4 bases at J, with 9 bases between. The CDR3 nucleotides are TGTGCCAGCAGCGTAGTTGGGGCCCCAGATACGCAGTATTTT. This sequence encodes CASSVVGAPDTQYF.

This clonotype has ten or more counts. This chain links TRBV5-1 with TRBJ1-2, with 7 bases fitting TRBD1. Unmatched junction bases numbered 4, after V lost 0 bases and J lost 2 bases. The CDR3 covers 15 residues. Looked up from germline, CDR1 is SGHRS and CDR2 is YFSETQ. The CDR3 DNA is TGCGCCAGCAGCTTGGAGGGACAGAGCAACTATGGCTACACCTTC. It translates to CASSLEGQSNYGYTF.